The 28 T cell receptor beta chains presented below share a single source sample, sequenced in a study of T cell responses to AZD1222 COVID-19 vaccine. Assay: immunoSEQ multiplex PCR; the TCRdb copy retains only in-frame clones and omits some. The table includes roughly 120,000 clones, 85% to 95% detected once. Sequenced here: peripheral blood, sampled 28 days after the second AZD1222 dose. The receptors stem from an adult who received the AZD1222 COVID-19 vaccine.

This clone has only one observation. The chain links TRBV24-1 to TRBJ2-7; D not resolved. Germline-derived CDR1 and CDR2 are KGHDR and SFDVKD. Trimming took 4 bases from V and 6 from J, leaving 6 bases between them. CDR3 length: 11 amino acids. CDR3 DNA sequence: TGTGCCACCAGTGAATTCGGCGAGCAGTACTTC. Its protein product is CATSEFGEQYF.

The rearrangement links TRBV11-2 to TRBJ2-1; D unclear. The CDR3 sequence is 16 residues long. The V end lost 1 base, the J end lost 0 bases, and 10 bases lay between the germline ends. The V gene's germline CDR1 is SGHAT and CDR2 FQNNGV. The CDR3 region is CASSLAVTNSYNEQFF. The CDR3 DNA sequence: TGTGCCAGCAGCTTAGCGGTGACGAACTCCTACAATGAGCAGTTCTTC.

Comment on this clone: This same CDR3 is encoded by further DNA sequences in the sample. The chain carries TRBV28 and TRBJ1-1; D is undetermined. V gave up 2 bases and J gave up 2 bases, with 9 bases separating them. This CDR3 has 14 residues. CDR1 MDHEN and CDR2 SYDVKM come from the germline V gene. The CDR3 DNA reads as TGTGCCAGCAGTTTAGAACAGCCTAACACTGAAGCTTTCTTT. Translated: CASSLEQPNTEAFF.

V gene TRBV19 combines with J gene TRBJ2-6; D call uncertain. Germline CDR1 is LNHDA and CDR2 is SQIVND (reference sequence). With 6 bases removed from V and 0 bases from J, the gap between germline ends came to 18 bases. The CDR3 sequence is 18 residues long. DNA of the CDR3: TGTGCCAGTAGGGCCCTCTACGAGGACCTCTCTGGGGCCAACGTCCTGACTTTC. Translation: CASRALYEDLSGANVLTF.

This CDR3 reads CASRGHEQYF. In DNA, the CDR3 is TGTGCCAGCAGGGGCCACGAGCAGTACTTC. The rearrangement links TRBV28 to TRBJ2-7, with D unresolved. CDR1 and CDR2 (germline): MDHEN, SYDVKM. The V end lost 6 bases, the J end lost 5 bases, and 5 bases lay between the germline ends. The CDR3 length is 10 residues.

The chain links TRBV20-1 to TRBJ2-7; D may correspond to TRBD1 or TRBD2 (6 bases each). CDR1 and CDR2 (germline): DFQATT, SNEGSKA (reference sequence). This CDR3 region has 11 residues. In DNA form, the CDR3 reads TGCAGCGCCAGAGGGGGGTACGAGCAGTACTTC. Translating gives CSARGGYEQYF.

The chain joins TRBV5-1 to TRBJ2-5, with 14 nucleotides matching TRBD2. Germline V CDR1 and CDR2: SGHRS, YFSETQ. CDR3 length: 16 residues. With V trimmed by 4 bases and J by 4 bases, 6 bases remained unmatched. As DNA, the CDR3 is TGCGCCAGCAGCCTGGGGACTAGCGGGAGTGGAGAGACCCAGTACTTC. Amino acids: CASSLGTSGSGETQYF.

This clone was detected only once. The chain combines TRBV7-3 with TRBJ1-1; no firm D call. Germline lookup yields CDR1 SGHTA and CDR2 FQGTGA. The CDR3 has 13 residues. V lost 6 bases and J lost 1, with 9 bases in between. CDR3 in DNA: TGTGCCAGCAGGCCAACAGCGAACACTGAAGCTTTCTTT. It encodes CASRPTANTEAFF.

The chain joins TRBV19 to TRBJ2-3; 11 bases align to TRBD2. The CDR3 extends over 14 amino acids. Germline CDR1 reads LNHDA; CDR2 reads SQIVND (reference sequence). V shed 6 bases and J 7 bases; nucleotides not matched to a gene: 6. DNA of the CDR3: TGTGCCAGTAGCCCCGGGACTAGCGGCTATACGCAGTATTTT. This gives the protein CASSPGTSGYTQYF.

The CDR3 DNA follows: TGTGCCAGCAGCTTAGTGATCTCGGGCACTGAAGCTTTCTTT. This encodes CASSLVISGTEAFF. This chain connects TRBV11-2 to TRBJ1-1; D ambiguous. Germline values: CDR1 SGHAT, CDR2 FQNNGV. This CDR3 is 14 amino acids long. Trimming removed 1 base at V and 4 bases at J, with 10 bases between.

This chain joins TRBV3-1 (or the pseudogene TRBV3-2) and TRBJ2-1; D uncertain. Germline CDR1 is LGHDT and CDR2 is YNNKEL (reference sequence). CDR3 length: 15 amino acids. Trimming cost V 1 base and J 2 bases, with 9 bases left between them. CDR3 in DNA: TGTGCCAGCAGCCAAGCTCCGGAACCCTACAATGAGCAGTTCTTC. As protein: CASSQAPEPYNEQFF.

The rearrangement links TRBV11-2 to TRBJ2-7, with D perhaps TRBD1 (5 bases). The CDR3 contains 15 residues. CDR1 and CDR2 from the germline V gene are SGHAT and FQNNGV. The ends were cut back, 0 bases at V and 4 bases at J, with 13 bases in the middle. CDR3 sequence (DNA): TGTGCCAGCAGCTTAGATTTGGGCAGGGCTTACGAGCAGTACTTC. Translating it yields CASSLDLGRAYEQYF.

The rearrangement joins TRBV5-4 to TRBJ1-1, with 7 bases aligning to TRBD1. V lost 2 bases to trimming and J lost 5 bases; unmatched junction nucleotides: 6. CDR1 and CDR2 from the germline V gene are SGHNT and YYREEE (reference sequence). The CDR3 contains 14 residues. As DNA, the CDR3 is TGTGCCAGCAGCTTTGACAGGGAGAGAACTGAAGCTTTCTTT. It is translated as CASSFDRERTEAFF.

The rearrangement joins TRBV10-3 to TRBJ2-3, with TRBD1 matching over 7 bases. V gave up 7 bases and J gave up 3 bases; unmatched junction bases: 7. Germline loops: CDR1 ENHRY, CDR2 SYGVKD. The CDR3 is made up of 14 amino acids. Here the CDR3 DNA reads TGTGCCATCATGAGGACAGGTTCGACAGATACGCAGTATTTT. Translating it yields CAIMRTGSTDTQYF.

This clone was recorded once. This chain links TRBV11-3 with TRBJ2-6; 7 nucleotides line up with TRBD1. The ends lost 3 bases at V and 0 bases at J; junction bases unmatched: 2. CDR1 is SGHNT and CDR2 is YENEEA in the germline V gene. This CDR3 is built from 16 residues. This CDR3 is CASSLGTDSGANVLTF. CDR3 coding DNA: TGTGCCAGCAGCTTGGGGACAGACTCTGGGGCCAACGTCCTGACTTTC.

The V call is TRBV21-1, the J call TRBJ2-7; the table's D call, TRBD2, has no DNA check behind it. TRBV21-1 is reported as a pseudogene. The length of the CDR3 is 12 residues. Written as DNA, the CDR3 is TGTGCCAGCAGCAACGCAACTTCCGAGCAGTACTTC. As protein: CASSNATSEQYF.

The rearrangement uses TRBV10-2 and TRBJ2-3; D is unresolved. The germline V gene encodes CDR1 WSHSY and CDR2 SAAADI. The ends were cut back, 3 bases at V and 0 bases at J, with 10 bases in the middle. CDR3 length equals 15 residues. This chain's CDR3 is CASSDEKGSTDTQYF. CDR3 DNA sequence: TGCGCCAGCAGTGATGAGAAGGGTAGCACAGATACGCAGTATTTT.

This clone was detected only once. The chain joins TRBV19 to TRBJ1-1; weak D call: TRBD1 (5 bases). In germline, CDR1 is LNHDA, CDR2 SQIVND (reference sequence). The CDR3 sequence is 15 residues long. Between the trimmed V and J ends, which lost 2 bases and 2 bases, there was a span of 12 bases. The CDR3 DNA is TGTGCCAGTAGTATAAGGGGCGATCCCAACACTGAAGCTTTCTTT. It yields the protein CASSIRGDPNTEAFF. The whole variable domain, filled in from reference TRBV19 and TRBJ1-1, reads DGGITQSPKYLFRKEGQNVTLSCEQNLNHDAMYWYRQDPGQGLRLIYYSQIVNDFQKGDIAEGYSVSREKKESFPLTVTSAQKNPTAFYLCASSIRGDPNTEAFFGQGTRLTVV.

J is TRBJ1-4 and V is TRBV6-5; 10 nucleotides match TRBD1. Unmatched junction bases numbered 0, after V lost 2 bases and J lost 3 bases. Per the germline V gene, CDR1 is MNHEY and CDR2 is SVGAGI. This CDR3 contains 15 residues. CDR3 nucleotide sequence: TGTGCCAGCAGTTACGGACAGGGGGCTAATGAAAAACTGTTTTTT. Amino acids: CASSYGQGANEKLFF.

The chain couples TRBV28 to TRBJ2-5, with D perhaps TRBD1 (6 bases). CDR3 length: 14 residues. Trimming took off 5 bases at V and 4 bases at J, with 14 bases between the two ends. Germline V gene sequence: CDR1 MDHEN, CDR2 SYDVKM. The CDR3: CASSPQGLGETQYF. The CDR3 DNA is TGTGCCAGCAGTCCACAGGGTTTGGGAGAGACCCAGTACTTC.

The V gene is TRBV14, the J gene TRBJ2-1; possibly TRBD1 for D (5 bases). The CDR3 covers 15 residues. Trimming removed 4 bases at V and 7 bases at J, with 17 bases between. Germline values: CDR1 SGHDN, CDR2 FVKESK. CDR3 nucleotide sequence: TGTGCCAGCAGCCCACAACTCGGCAGGGTGAATGAGCAGTTCTTC. As protein: CASSPQLGRVNEQFF.

The chain carries TRBV20-1 and TRBJ1-4; D gene ambiguous. V gave up 3 bases and J gave up 8 bases, with 10 bases separating them. CDR1 and CDR2 (germline): DFQATT, SNEGSKA (reference sequence). The CDR3 is made up of 12 amino acids. The CDR3: CSASFLGEKLFF. The CDR3, as DNA: TGCAGTGCTAGTTTCCTTGGGGAAAAACTGTTTTTT.

This chain's CDR3 is CASSDPTSGNLVQFF. CDR3 nucleotides: TGTGCCAGCAGTGACCCGACTAGCGGCAATCTCGTACAGTTCTTC. The gene calls are TRBV6-1 and TRBJ2-1, with TRBD2 matching 9 bases. This CDR3 is 15 amino acids long. Germline lookup yields CDR1 MNHNS and CDR2 SASEGT. V shed 3 bases and J 13 bases; nucleotides not matched to a gene: 13.

The chain couples TRBV16 to TRBJ2-4; tentatively, D is TRBD1 (6 bases). Germline V gene sequence: CDR1 KGHSY, CDR2 FQNENV. This CDR3 comprises 15 residues. The V end lost 0 bases, the J end lost 9 bases, and 15 bases lay between the germline ends. DNA of the CDR3: TGTGCCAGCAGCCAATCGTATGGGACAATAACCATTCAGTACTTC. It translates to CASSQSYGTITIQYF.

The chain combines TRBV28 with TRBJ1-5, with no clear D. This CDR3 contains 14 residues. Trimming took 3 bases from V and 3 from J, leaving 9 bases between them. CDR1 is MDHEN, CDR2 SYDVKM, per germline. The CDR3 nucleotides are TGTGCCAGCAGTTTTCAGCGGATCAATCAGCCCCAGCATTTT. This gives the protein CASSFQRINQPQHF.

This clone was observed a single time. The chain carries TRBV7-9 and TRBJ1-2; 8 bases agree with TRBD1. The ends lost 7 bases at V and 1 base at J; junction bases unmatched: 11. This CDR3 has 16 residues. Germline V gene lookup returns CDR1 SEHNR and CDR2 FQNEAQ (reference sequence). The CDR3 is CASNDRGEVHNYGYTF. The DNA of the CDR3 is TGTGCCAGCAACGACAGGGGAGAGGTTCATAACTATGGCTACACCTTC.

The V and J genes are TRBV28 and TRBJ1-2; D perhaps matches TRBD1 (6 bases). The V and J ends lost 8 bases and 1 base respectively, with 26 bases between them. The CDR3 extends over 18 amino acids. Germline V gene data show CDR1 as MDHEN and CDR2 as SYDVKM. The CDR3 sequence: CASLRLRGRIQGNYGYTF. The CDR3 DNA reads TGTGCCAGCCTTCGTTTAAGGGGGAGGATACAGGGTAACTATGGCTACACCTTC.

The V gene is TRBV5-8, the J gene TRBJ1-6; TRBD1 is a possible D gene (5 bases). Germline V gives CDR1 SGHTS, CDR2 YDEGEE. V lost 7 bases to trimming and J lost 7 bases, with 24 bases between them. This CDR3 is built from 17 residues. Here the CDR3 DNA reads TGTGCCAGCCGACCCTATGACGGCCAGGGAAGAAATTCACCCCTCCACTTT. Its protein is CASRPYDGQGRNSPLHF.